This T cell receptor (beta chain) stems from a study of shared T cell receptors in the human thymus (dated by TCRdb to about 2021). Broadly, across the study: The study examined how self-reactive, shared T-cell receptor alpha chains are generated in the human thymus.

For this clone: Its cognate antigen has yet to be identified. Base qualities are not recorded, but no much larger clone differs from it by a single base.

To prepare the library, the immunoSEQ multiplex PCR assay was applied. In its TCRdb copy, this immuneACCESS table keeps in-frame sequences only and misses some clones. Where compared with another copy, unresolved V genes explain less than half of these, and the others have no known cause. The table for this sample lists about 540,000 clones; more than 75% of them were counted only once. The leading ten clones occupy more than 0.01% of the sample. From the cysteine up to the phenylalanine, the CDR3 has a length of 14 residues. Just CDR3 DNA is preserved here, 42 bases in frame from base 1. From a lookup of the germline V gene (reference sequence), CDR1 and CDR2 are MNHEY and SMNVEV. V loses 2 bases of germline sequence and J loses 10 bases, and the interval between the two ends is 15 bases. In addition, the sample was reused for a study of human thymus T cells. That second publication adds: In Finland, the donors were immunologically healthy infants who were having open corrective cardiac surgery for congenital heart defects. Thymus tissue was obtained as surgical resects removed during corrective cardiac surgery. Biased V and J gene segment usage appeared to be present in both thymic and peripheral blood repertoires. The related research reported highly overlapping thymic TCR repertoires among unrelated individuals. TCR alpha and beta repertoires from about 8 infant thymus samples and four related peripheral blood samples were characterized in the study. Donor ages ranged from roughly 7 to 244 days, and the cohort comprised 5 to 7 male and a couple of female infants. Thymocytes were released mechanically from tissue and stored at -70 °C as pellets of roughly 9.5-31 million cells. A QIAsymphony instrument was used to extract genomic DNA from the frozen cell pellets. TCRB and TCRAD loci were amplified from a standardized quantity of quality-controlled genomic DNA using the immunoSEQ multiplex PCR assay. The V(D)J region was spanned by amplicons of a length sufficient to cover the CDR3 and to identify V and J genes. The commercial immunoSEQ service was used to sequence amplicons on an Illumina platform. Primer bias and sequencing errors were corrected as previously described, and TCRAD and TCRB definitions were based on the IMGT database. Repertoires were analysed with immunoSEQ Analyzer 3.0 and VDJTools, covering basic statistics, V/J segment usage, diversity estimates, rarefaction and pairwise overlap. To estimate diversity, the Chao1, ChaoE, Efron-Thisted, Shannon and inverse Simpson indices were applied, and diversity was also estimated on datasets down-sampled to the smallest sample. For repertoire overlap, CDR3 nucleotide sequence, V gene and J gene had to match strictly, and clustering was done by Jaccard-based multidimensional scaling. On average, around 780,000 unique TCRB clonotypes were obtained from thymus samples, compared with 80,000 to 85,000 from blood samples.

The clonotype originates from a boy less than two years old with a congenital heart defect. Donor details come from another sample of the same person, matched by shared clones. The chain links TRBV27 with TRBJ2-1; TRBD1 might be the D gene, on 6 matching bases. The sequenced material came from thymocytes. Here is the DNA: TGTGCCAGCAGTTTAGGGGGCGAGTGTGTGGAGCAGTTCTTC. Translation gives CASSLGGECVEQFF.